The subject of this entry is one T cell receptor beta chain. Sequencing used immunoSEQ v3.0 at survey level. TCRdb's table, derived via immunoSEQ multiplex PCR, lists solely in-frame clones and lacks some. The sample lists some 26,000 clones; roughly three quarters were seen once. These data originate in a study of long-term antiretroviral therapy in people with HIV. V dropped 0 bases and J dropped 9 bases, with 11 bases sitting between them. CDR3 length: 14 amino acids. The germline gives CDR1 WNHNN, CDR2 SYGVQD (reference sequence). The gene calls are TRBV10-1 and TRBJ2-2; D remains unclear. The TCR originated in a woman aged 40 to 49 with HIV. The material sequenced was unsorted PBMCs, taken 1.1 years before starting antiretroviral therapy. CDR3 in amino acids: CASSESRAVRELFF. The CDR3 DNA reads as TGCGCCAGCAGTGAGTCGAGAGCTGTCCGGGAGCTGTTTTTT.